This is a list of T cell receptor beta chains from one sample in a study of cytomegalovirus exposure and HLA in healthy donors. Only in-frame clones appear in the TCRdb table, and some are missing; sequencing was by immunoSEQ multiplex PCR. The sample records over 150,000 clones, roughly 80% being singletons. Sequencing input: PBMCs. The receptors stem from a man younger than 45 in good health and CMV-seropositive. Each CDR3 is given with its conserved first and last residue. The order of the fields is V gene, J gene, clone size, D gene, CDR3 protein, CDR3 DNA. A D gene is named only where the DNA matches it firmly. Rows may omit the clone size; those that give it use once, few, many or a size class.

v_call: TRBV18
j_call: TRBJ2-7
clone_size: NA
d_call: TRBD2
cdr3_aa: CASSPPRGVSSYEQYF
cdr3_nt: TGTGCCAGCTCACCACCTCGGGGGGTAAGCTCCTACGAGCAGTACTTC

v_call: TRBV4-2
j_call: TRBJ2-5
clone_size: once
d_call: NA
cdr3_aa: CASSQRDSSREAQYF
cdr3_nt: TGTGCCAGCAGCCAGCGGGACAGTTCAAGAGAAGCCCAGTACTTC

v_call: TRBV5-6
j_call: TRBJ2-5
clone_size: NA
d_call: TRBD2
cdr3_aa: CASSRPGAGEETQYF
cdr3_nt: TGTGCCAGCAGCCGCCCGGGAGCGGGAGAAGAGACCCAGTACTTC

v_call: TRBV28
j_call: TRBJ2-1
clone_size: NA
d_call: NA
cdr3_aa: CASSLSDEQFF
cdr3_nt: TGTGCCAGCAGTTTATCCGATGAGCAGTTCTTC

v_call: TRBV2
j_call: TRBJ2-1
clone_size: few
d_call: TRBD2
cdr3_aa: CASSGISGSSYNEQFF
cdr3_nt: TGTGCCAGCAGTGGGATTAGCGGGAGCTCCTACAATGAGCAGTTCTTC

v_call: TRBV19
j_call: TRBJ2-7
clone_size: NA
d_call: TRBD1
cdr3_aa: CASSLQGNEQYF
cdr3_nt: TGTGCCAGTAGTCTACAGGGGAACGAGCAGTACTTC

v_call: TRBV5-6
j_call: TRBJ2-1
clone_size: once
d_call: NA
cdr3_aa: CASTIPGLYNEQFF
cdr3_nt: TGTGCCAGCACCATCCCGGGACTGTACAATGAGCAGTTCTTC

v_call: TRBV28
j_call: TRBJ1-1
clone_size: NA
d_call: TRBD1
cdr3_aa: CASSLPGTGEGTEAFF
cdr3_nt: TGTGCCAGCAGTCTCCCCGGGACAGGGGAGGGCACTGAAGCTTTCTTT

v_call: TRBV19
j_call: TRBJ1-2
clone_size: NA
d_call: NA
cdr3_aa: CASSTLDPSRGYTF
cdr3_nt: TGTGCCAGTAGTACCCTAGATCCCTCACGAGGCTACACCTTC

v_call: TRBV27
j_call: TRBJ2-7
clone_size: once
d_call: TRBD2
cdr3_aa: CASGRDYEQYF
cdr3_nt: TGTGCCAGCGGGAGGGACTACGAGCAGTACTTC

v_call: TRBV9
j_call: TRBJ1-2
clone_size: NA
d_call: NA
cdr3_aa: CASRAAGIYGYTF
cdr3_nt: TGTGCCAGCCGCGCGGCAGGGATCTATGGCTACACCTTC

v_call: TRBV4-3
j_call: TRBJ1-1
clone_size: NA
d_call: NA
cdr3_aa: CASSQDPPGGAGEAFF
cdr3_nt: TGCGCCAGCAGCCAAGACCCACCCGGGGGGGCGGGTGAAGCTTTCTTT

v_call: TRBV6-6
j_call: TRBJ2-3
clone_size: NA
d_call: TRBD2
cdr3_aa: CASSRTSGYTDTQYF
cdr3_nt: TGTGCCAGCAGCCGGACTAGCGGATACACAGATACGCAGTATTTT

v_call: TRBV19
j_call: TRBJ1-5
clone_size: few
d_call: NA
cdr3_aa: CASGRGLNQPQHF
cdr3_nt: TGTGCCAGTGGGAGGGGCCTCAATCAGCCCCAGCATTTT

v_call: TRBV4-1
j_call: TRBJ2-7
clone_size: NA
d_call: TRBD1
cdr3_aa: CASSQEGTDDEQYF
cdr3_nt: TGCGCCAGCAGCCAAGAGGGGACAGATGACGAGCAGTACTTC

v_call: TRBV19
j_call: TRBJ1-5
clone_size: NA
d_call: NA
cdr3_aa: CASSTPLGQPQHF
cdr3_nt: TGTGCCAGTAGTACGCCCCTCGGGCAGCCCCAGCATTTT

v_call: TRBV7-9
j_call: TRBJ1-5
clone_size: NA
d_call: NA
cdr3_aa: CSSSLSGGNQPQHF
cdr3_nt: TGTTCCAGCAGCTTATCCGGAGGCAATCAGCCCCAGCATTTT

v_call: TRBV7-9
j_call: TRBJ2-2
clone_size: once
d_call: NA
cdr3_aa: CASSLPSRVPGELFF
cdr3_nt: TGTGCCAGCAGCTTACCTTCGCGGGTTCCCGGGGAGCTGTTTTTT

v_call: TRBV9
j_call: TRBJ2-1
clone_size: NA
d_call: TRBD1
cdr3_aa: CASSPGQGWDNEQFF
cdr3_nt: TGTGCCAGCAGCCCGGGACAGGGGTGGGACAATGAGCAGTTCTTC

v_call: TRBV7-2
j_call: TRBJ2-7
clone_size: NA
d_call: TRBD2
cdr3_aa: CASSTGTSYSYEQYF
cdr3_nt: TGTGCCAGCAGCACCGGGACTAGCTATTCCTACGAGCAGTACTTC